The present entry profiles one TCR beta chain with its context. As yet, its antigen is unknown. Profiled with immunoSEQ multiplex PCR; TCRdb holds only in-frame clones, not every one. The sample yields under 20,000 clones, about 85% seen once. These data come from a study of somatic mutations in cytotoxic T cells in rheumatoid arthritis. In the study overall: Selected T-cell populations stained with V beta antibodies were isolated by flow sorting to nearly 100% purity; these included V beta1+ cells subjected to TCRB sequencing. Study-level results: It was found that CD8+ T-cell clonality in rheumatoid arthritis patients did not differ significantly from that in age-matched healthy controls.

Trimming shortened V by 8 bases and J by 6 bases, and 13 bases separated the two germline ends. There are 13 residues in the CDR3. CDR1 is SEHNR, CDR2 FQNEAQ, per germline (reference sequence). The TCR comes from a woman in her thirties or forties with rheumatoid arthritis. This rearrangement joins TRBV7-9 to TRBJ2-2, with a weak D call TRBD2 (6 bases). What was sequenced was CD8+ T cells sorted from blood. CDR3 amino acids: CASDEGRPGELFF. DNA for the CDR3: TGTGCCAGCGATGAGGGGAGGCCCGGGGAGCTGTTTTTT.